One sample yielded the 8 T cell receptor beta chains listed below, sequenced in a study of regulatory T cells in long-lasting Graves disease. As to time point: persistent/refractory GD, antithyroid drugs over 5 years with positive TRAb. The TCR library used RNA extracted from PBMCs. Building of the TCR beta libraries involved iRepertoire HTBI primers and Arm-PCR of CDR3 regions. TCRdb reanalysed the multiplex PCR reads using MiXCR and keeps one entry per CDR3 protein. The sample includes 350,000 to 500,000 distinct CDR3 sequences, around 20% of them seen just once. The sample here was peripheral blood mononuclear cells (PBMCs), taken when the disease was refractory, from a patient treated with antithyroid drugs. The receptors come from a female donor with Graves disease.

The table lists this clonotype with a few counts. The chain joins TRBV20-1 to TRBJ2-7; the match to TRBD1 covers 10 bases. V shed 0 bases, J shed 3 bases, and the junction held 8 bases outside the gene matches. Germline CDR1 is DFQATT and CDR2 is SNEGSKA (reference sequence). This CDR3 has 16 residues. In DNA form, the CDR3 reads TGCAGTGCTAGAGAACAGGGACAGGGGTTTTACTACGAGCAGTACTTC. Its protein product is CSAREQGQGFYYEQYF.

This chain connects TRBV20-1 to TRBJ2-7, with 10 bases lining up with TRBD2. J gave up 3 bases and V 0 bases, and 11 bases lay outside the gene matches. This CDR3 is 17 amino acids long. Germline assignment: CDR1 DFQATT and CDR2 SNEGSKA (reference sequence). This CDR3 reads CSARDNQRLAGVYEQYF. CDR3 DNA sequence: TGCAGTGCTAGAGATAATCAGCGCCTAGCGGGAGTCTACGAGCAGTACTTC.

The table lists this clonotype with a few counts. This chain uses TRBV19 with TRBJ2-2, with a tentative D call TRBD2 (5 bases). The length of the CDR3 is 16 residues. CDR1 LNHDA and CDR2 SQIVND come from the germline V gene (reference sequence). V was trimmed by 1 base and J by 2 bases, leaving 11 bases between them. The CDR3 here is CASSIVGVRNTGELFF. Written as DNA, the CDR3 is TGTGCCAGTAGTATAGTCGGGGTCAGAAACACCGGGGAGCTGTTTTTT.

As regards this clonotype: At one boundary the junction diverges from the germline segment, which might be a read error. This chain links TRBV5-1 with TRBJ2-3; perhaps TRBD2 as D (7 bases). The CDR3 length is 17 residues. Germline assignment: CDR1 SGHRS and CDR2 YFSETQ. The CDR3 is CASSLAYRGALADTQYF. In nucleotides, the CDR3 is TGTGCCAGCAGCTTGGCCTACCGGGGGGCGCTGGCAGATACGCAGTATTTT. Together with reference TRBV5-1 and TRBJ2-3, the CDR3 gives the full variable domain: KAGVTQTPRYLIKTRGQQVTLSCSPISGHRSVSWYQQTPGQGLQFLFEYFSETQRNKGNFPGRFSGRQFSNSRSEMNVSTLELGDSALYLCASSLAYRGALADTQYFGPGTRLTVL.

This clonotype was recorded at least ten times. The chain uses TRBV12-3 or TRBV12-4 and TRBJ1-5; 10 nucleotides match TRBD1. Germline trimming cut 7 bases from V and 2 bases from J; bases unmatched to any gene: 5. There are 15 residues in the CDR3. For the CDR3, the DNA is TGTGCCAGCAACGCCGGGACAGGGGGCAATCAGCCCCAGCATTTT. Amino acids: CASNAGTGGNQPQHF.

There are many counts of this clonotype. This sequence joins TRBV6-2 or TRBV6-3 and TRBJ1-5, with TRBD1 matching over 7 bases. The V and J ends lost 4 bases and 4 bases, in that order; junction bases with no gene match: 10. The CDR3 contains 16 residues. Germline CDR1 and CDR2: MNHEY and SVGEGT. CDR3 region: CASSFHAGTDNQPQHF. DNA for the CDR3: TGTGCCAGCAGTTTCCACGCCGGGACAGATAATCAGCCCCAGCATTTT.

V and J are TRBV28 and TRBJ2-3; 7 bases agree with TRBD2. Germline trimming cut 5 bases from V and 2 bases from J; bases unmatched to any gene: 7. The CDR3 runs to 15 residues. The germline gives CDR1 MDHEN, CDR2 SYDVKM. The CDR3 region has the DNA TGTGCCAGCAGTCCCCAGCGGGGCCTCACAGATACGCAGTATTTT. The encoded protein is CASSPQRGLTDTQYF.

This clonotype was seen a few times. The chain uses TRBV12-3 or TRBV12-4 and TRBJ2-1; D unresolved. CDR3 length: 15 residues. Trimming cost V 5 bases and J 0 bases, with 11 bases left between them. The CDR3 is CASSRDISSYNEQFF. As DNA, the CDR3 is TGTGCCAGCAGTCGAGACATAAGCTCCTACAATGAGCAGTTCTTC.